These 28 T cell receptor beta chains were all obtained from the same sample, sequenced in a study of blood T cell repertoires in COVID-19. Clones were sequenced by immunoSEQ multiplex PCR, and TCRdb holds only the in-frame ones, with some missing. Here the sample spans 95,000 to 120,000 clones, 88% being singletons. Sequenced sample: peripheral blood. These receptor sequences come from a woman in her 70s who had recovered from COVID-19.

This clone was counted only a few times. This rearrangement joins TRBV7-8 to TRBJ2-7; TRBD1 matches at 7 bases. J lost 3 bases, V lost 5 bases, and 13 bases had no gene match. This CDR3 is built from 16 residues. Germline values: CDR1 SGHVS, CDR2 FQNEAQ. The CDR3 spells CASSAYRDRAVYEQYF. CDR3 nucleotide sequence: TGTGCCAGCAGCGCCTACCGGGACAGAGCCGTCTACGAGCAGTACTTC.

The genes are TRBV28 and TRBJ2-7, with 7 nucleotides matching TRBD1. The germline V gene encodes CDR1 MDHEN and CDR2 SYDVKM. The J segment lost 0 bases and the V segment lost 2 bases, leaving 4 bases of the junction unmatched. The CDR3 runs 15 residues. The CDR3 nucleotides read TGTGCCAGCAGTTTAGGTTGGGACAGCTCCTACGAGCAGTACTTC. This translates into CASSLGWDSSYEQYF.

In this sample, this clone turned up once. The rearrangement joins TRBV28 to TRBJ2-7, with 10 bases matching TRBD1. With V trimmed by 6 bases and J by 7 bases, 6 bases remained unmatched. This CDR3 comprises 13 residues. CDR1 is MDHEN, CDR2 SYDVKM, per germline. CDR3 DNA: TGTGCCAGCAGCTCTGGACAGGGGGGTGAGCAGTACTTC. Residues: CASSSGQGGEQYF.

This clone turned up a few times. The chain is built from TRBV19 and TRBJ2-7; 11 positions match TRBD2. Germline CDR1 is LNHDA and CDR2 is SQIVND (reference sequence). This CDR3 has 14 amino acids. The V and J ends lost 5 bases and 5 bases, in that order; junction bases with no gene match: 5. In DNA, the CDR3 is TGTGCCAGTAGTCCCACTAGCGGGGGCCACGAGCAGTACTTC. This encodes CASSPTSGGHEQYF.

The chain combines TRBV5-1 with TRBJ1-5; no firm D call. Trimming took 2 bases from V and 4 from J, leaving 7 bases between them. The CDR3 is 13 residues long. Per germline, CDR1 SGHRS and CDR2 YFSETQ. CDR3 bases: TGCGCCAGCAGCTTAGACGGGAATCAGCCCCAGCATTTT. Its protein is CASSLDGNQPQHF.

The CDR3 nucleotides are TGTGCCAGCAGCCCCCCTAGCGGGAGGGCCGATGAGCAGTTCTTC. It yields the protein CASSPPSGRADEQFF. This chain connects TRBV6-6 to TRBJ2-1; 12 bases agree with TRBD2. The CDR3 spans 15 residues. Trimming cost V 6 bases and J 8 bases; bases outside gene matches: 8. The V gene's germline CDR1 is MNHNY and CDR2 SVGAGI (reference sequence).

This chain uses TRBV18 with TRBJ2-7; maybe TRBD1 (6 bases). Trimming removed 2 bases at V and 1 base at J, with 12 bases between. Germline V CDR1 and CDR2: KGHSH, LQKENI. This CDR3 region has 15 residues. CDR3 sequence: CASSPSRGPSYEQYF. CDR3 sequence (DNA): TGTGCCAGCTCACCAAGCAGGGGTCCTTCCTACGAGCAGTACTTC.

This clone was counted a single time. The chain links TRBV14 to TRBJ2-7; 8 nucleotides agree with TRBD1. Losses at the gene ends were 2 bases for V and 2 bases for J; bases not matched to a gene: 5. The CDR3 totals 15 residues. Germline-derived CDR1 and CDR2 are SGHDN and FVKESK. CDR3 amino acids: CASSQRQGSPYEQYF. As DNA, the CDR3 is TGTGCCAGCAGCCAAAGACAGGGGTCCCCCTACGAGCAGTACTTC.

CDR3 amino acids: CASSNRGRTEAFF. CDR3 in DNA: TGTGCCAGTAGTAACAGGGGGCGCACTGAAGCTTTCTTT. V and J are TRBV19 and TRBJ1-1; the match to TRBD1 covers 9 bases. Germline V gene data show CDR1 as LNHDA and CDR2 as SQIVND (reference sequence). This CDR3 has 13 residues. V shed 4 bases and J 4 bases; nucleotides not matched to a gene: 1.

The V and J genes are TRBV5-1 and TRBJ2-7, with D perhaps TRBD2 (5 bases). Trimming removed 4 bases from V and 5 bases from J, with 19 bases in between. CDR1 SGHRS and CDR2 YFSETQ come from the germline V gene. CDR3 length equals 15 residues. The CDR3 reads CASSEGFGVSHEQYF. As DNA, the CDR3 is TGCGCCAGCAGCGAAGGGTTCGGGGTTTCACACGAGCAGTACTTC.

CDR3: CASSSPGVWEVDTEAFF. The CDR3 nucleotides are TGTGCCAGCAGTTCTCCCGGTGTATGGGAGGTGGACACTGAAGCTTTCTTT. The chain is built from TRBV28 and TRBJ1-1; D gene ambiguous. This CDR3 is built from 17 residues. Germline CDR1 is MDHEN and CDR2 is SYDVKM. Between the trimmed V and J ends, which lost 4 bases and 3 bases, there was a span of 21 bases.

The CDR3 DNA is TGTGCCAGCAGTAATCGAGGAGATACGCAGTATTTT. It is translated as CASSNRGDTQYF. The chain links TRBV12-3 or TRBV12-4 to TRBJ2-3; D gene uncertain. CDR3 length equals 12 residues. Trimming shortened V by 5 bases and J by 5 bases, and 8 bases separated the two germline ends.

The chain couples TRBV6-2 or TRBV6-3 to TRBJ2-3, with D hard to call. Germline CDR1 MNHEY, CDR2 SVGEGT. The germline V and J ends were trimmed by 5 bases and 5 bases, with 11 bases remaining between them. The CDR3 has 13 amino acids. The CDR3 region is CASSDHSEDTQYF. For the CDR3, the DNA is TGTGCCAGCAGTGATCACAGTGAAGATACGCAGTATTTT.

The chain employs TRBV19 and TRBJ1-2; TRBD1 might be the D (6 bases). Per the germline V gene, CDR1 is LNHDA and CDR2 is SQIVND (reference sequence). Trimming pared 5 bases from V and 4 bases from J, leaving 11 bases between. This CDR3 comprises 13 residues. The CDR3 region is CASSPGGLYGYTF. The CDR3 DNA reads as TGTGCCAGTAGTCCGGGGGGGCTCTATGGCTACACCTTC.

CDR3 nucleotides: TGTGCCAGCAGCTTATATCGGGGAATCACTGAAGCTTTCTTT. It is translated as CASSLYRGITEAFF. The chain couples TRBV13 to TRBJ1-1; no clear D gene. V was pared by 2 bases and J by 4 bases, with 11 bases between. CDR1 is PRHDT and CDR2 is FYEKMQ in the germline V gene (reference sequence). The CDR3 is 14 residues long.

This clone was seen only a few times. The V gene is TRBV18, the J gene TRBJ2-7, with TRBD1 matching over 7 bases. The CDR3 covers 13 residues. With 5 bases clipped from V and 5 bases from J, the junction kept 6 bases outside the gene matches. Germline assignment: CDR1 KGHSH and CDR2 LQKENI. CDR3 DNA sequence: TGTGCCAGCTCATTTCGACAGGGCGACGAGCAGTACTTC. As protein: CASSFRQGDEQYF.

V and J are TRBV7-3 and TRBJ2-3, with a possible D match to TRBD2 (6 bases). CDR3 length: 15 amino acids. Germline-derived CDR1 and CDR2 are SGHTA and FQGTGA. V was clipped by 4 bases and J by 0 bases, with 11 bases between them. The DNA for the CDR3 is TGTGCCAGCAGCTCCTACGGGGGAAGCACAGATACGCAGTATTTT. Amino acids: CASSSYGGSTDTQYF.

The chain employs TRBV5-1 and TRBJ2-3; 8 bases map to TRBD2. The germline gives CDR1 SGHRS, CDR2 YFSETQ. The J segment lost 3 bases and the V segment lost 4 bases, leaving 4 bases of the junction unmatched. The CDR3 contains 14 residues. The CDR3 sequence: CASSPGLATDTQYF. The CDR3 DNA reads as TGCGCCAGCAGCCCCGGACTAGCAACAGATACGCAGTATTTT.

J is TRBJ1-1 and V is TRBV28; 7 nucleotides agree with TRBD1. Germline trimming cut 2 bases from V and 6 bases from J; bases unmatched to any gene: 9. The CDR3 is 15 amino acids. Germline V lookup: CDR1 MDHEN, CDR2 SYDVKM. The CDR3 protein is CASSLGDRVMSEAFF. The CDR3 bases are TGTGCCAGCAGTTTAGGCGACAGGGTAATGTCTGAAGCTTTCTTT. The variable domain in full, with the rest retrieved from reference TRBV28 and TRBJ1-1, is DVKVTQSSRYLVKRTGEKVFLECVQDMDHENMFWYRQDPGLGLRLIYFSYDVKMKEKGDIPEGYSVSREKKERFSLILESASTNQTSMYLCASSLGDRVMSEAFFGQGTRLTVV.

CDR3 region: CASTDWGLETQYF. CDR3 nucleotides: TGTGCCAGCACCGATTGGGGGCTGGAGACCCAGTACTTC. The chain employs TRBV7-9 and TRBJ2-5, with D perhaps matching TRBD1 (6 bases). Germline V gives CDR1 SEHNR, CDR2 FQNEAQ (reference sequence). The CDR3 runs to 13 residues. The V end lost 7 bases, the J end lost 5 bases, and 14 bases lay between the germline ends.

The rearrangement joins TRBV28 to TRBJ1-1, with TRBD1 as a possible D gene (5 bases). The V gene lost 5 bases and the J gene lost 8 bases, with 18 bases spanning the gap. Germline-derived CDR1 and CDR2 are MDHEN and SYDVKM. The CDR3 covers 14 residues. This CDR3 reads CASSENKGFMEAFF. DNA of the CDR3: TGTGCCAGCAGTGAGAATAAGGGGTTTATGGAAGCTTTCTTT. Complete variable domain (other parts from reference TRBV28 and TRBJ1-1): DVKVTQSSRYLVKRTGEKVFLECVQDMDHENMFWYRQDPGLGLRLIYFSYDVKMKEKGDIPEGYSVSREKKERFSLILESASTNQTSMYLCASSENKGFMEAFFGQGTRLTVV.

The gene calls are TRBV5-1 and TRBJ2-7, with D possibly being TRBD2 (7 bases). Germline CDR1 is SGHRS and CDR2 is YFSETQ. CDR3 size: 14 residues. With 3 bases removed from V and 4 bases from J, the gap between germline ends came to 14 bases. DNA for the CDR3: TGCGCCAGCAGCTGGGGGGGGGCCCAGTACGAGCAGTACTTC. It translates to CASSWGGAQYEQYF. The entire variable domain, with the rest obtained from reference TRBV5-1 and TRBJ2-7, is as follows: KAGVTQTPRYLIKTRGQQVTLSCSPISGHRSVSWYQQTPGQGLQFLFEYFSETQRNKGNFPGRFSGRQFSNSRSEMNVSTLELGDSALYLCASSWGGAQYEQYFGPGTRLTVT.

The rearrangement links TRBV25-1 to TRBJ2-7; 9 nucleotides align to TRBD1. V shed 5 bases and J 5 bases; nucleotides not matched to a gene: 7. Germline CDR1 and CDR2: MGHDK and SYGVNS. The CDR3 spans 14 residues. CDR3 DNA sequence: TGTGCCAGCAGTACGACAGGGGGTGTCGACGAGCAGTACTTC. Protein: CASSTTGGVDEQYF.

There are a few counts of this clone. The genes are TRBV7-9 and TRBJ2-2, with 9 bases that match TRBD1. The CDR3 totals 15 residues. V trimming: 5 bases; J trimming: 5 bases; junction bases outside the gene matches: 6. CDR1 is SEHNR and CDR2 is FQNEAQ in the germline V gene (reference sequence). The CDR3 loop reads CASSPGDRETGELFF. In DNA, the CDR3 is TGTGCCAGCAGCCCCGGGGACAGGGAAACCGGGGAGCTGTTTTTT.

The V gene is TRBV10-3, the J gene TRBJ1-2; 8 nucleotides align to TRBD1. J gave up 7 bases and V 8 bases, and 9 bases lay outside the gene matches. The germline gives CDR1 ENHRY, CDR2 SYGVKD. CDR3 length: 13 amino acids. CDR3 sequence: CAIRNPGGGGYTF. CDR3 DNA: TGTGCCATCCGAAACCCAGGGGGCGGTGGCTACACCTTC.

This clone showed up just once. The V call is TRBV19, the J call TRBJ2-5, with D hard to call. Germline V gene sequence: CDR1 LNHDA, CDR2 SQIVND (reference sequence). The CDR3 consists of 15 residues. V was pared by 4 bases and J by 2 bases, with 14 bases between. CDR3 sequence reads: CASSRSAKHQETQYF. CDR3 in DNA: TGTGCCAGTAGTAGGAGCGCAAAGCATCAAGAGACCCAGTACTTC. The full variable domain, completed using reference TRBV19 and TRBJ2-5, is DGGITQSPKYLFRKEGQNVTLSCEQNLNHDAMYWYRQDPGQGLRLIYYSQIVNDFQKGDIAEGYSVSREKKESFPLTVTSAQKNPTAFYLCASSRSAKHQETQYFGPGTRLLVL.

The chain carries TRBV7-9 and TRBJ2-4; 7 positions agree with TRBD1. Germline V gene lookup returns CDR1 SEHNR and CDR2 FQNEAQ (reference sequence). Germline trimming cut 6 bases from V and 0 bases from J; bases unmatched to any gene: 8. This CDR3 contains 16 residues. The CDR3 loop reads CASSSSGGIAKNIQYF. The DNA for the CDR3 is TGTGCCAGCAGTTCGTCAGGGGGTATAGCCAAAAACATTCAGTACTTC.

The chain is built from TRBV20-1 and TRBJ2-1; D is perhaps TRBD1 (7 bases). The CDR3 has 17 amino acids. The germline V and J ends were trimmed by 3 bases and 2 bases, with 20 bases remaining between them. Germline V gene lookup returns CDR1 DFQATT and CDR2 SNEGSKA (reference sequence). CDR3 in DNA: TGCAGTGCTAGTCCCCTGGCAGGGGGGACAACCTACAATGAGCAGTTCTTC. This encodes CSASPLAGGTTYNEQFF.